A single sample gave rise to the 8 T cell receptor beta chains below, sequenced in a study of OX40 agonist ivuxolimab in advanced cancers. Measured with immunoSEQ multiplex PCR; TCRdb has only the in-frame clones, and not every one. Among under 80,000 clones listed, about 85% were seen once. The sequences come from CD4+ or CD8+ T cells sorted from blood, collected in a trial of the OX40 agonist ivuxolimab. The receptors were sampled from an adult with an advanced solid tumor such as melanoma, head and neck, liver or kidney cancer.

This clone was found a few times. This chain uses TRBV5-1 with TRBJ1-3; D is undetermined. Germline V gives CDR1 SGHRS, CDR2 YFSETQ. V was trimmed by 1 base and J by 2 bases, leaving 7 bases between them. The CDR3 runs to 14 residues. The CDR3 sequence is CASSLSGTGNTIYF. Here the CDR3 DNA reads TGCGCCAGCAGCTTGTCCGGGACTGGAAACACCATATATTTT.

This chain links TRBV5-1 with TRBJ2-3; 14 nucleotides line up with TRBD2. The V gene's germline CDR1 is SGHRS and CDR2 YFSETQ. This CDR3 contains 16 residues. J gave up 4 bases and V 3 bases, and 4 bases lay outside the gene matches. The CDR3, as DNA: TGCGCCAGCAGCTCAGGACTAGCGGGGGGCGCAGATACGCAGTATTTT. Its protein is CASSSGLAGGADTQYF. The entire variable domain, with the rest obtained from reference TRBV5-1 and TRBJ2-3, is as follows: KAGVTQTPRYLIKTRGQQVTLSCSPISGHRSVSWYQQTPGQGLQFLFEYFSETQRNKGNFPGRFSGRQFSNSRSEMNVSTLELGDSALYLCASSSGLAGGADTQYFGPGTRLTVL.

The V gene is TRBV14, the J gene TRBJ1-2; D is ambiguous. Germline V gene lookup returns CDR1 SGHDN and CDR2 FVKESK. V shed 4 bases and J shed 5 bases, with 17 bases lying between them. This CDR3 comprises 15 residues. Here the CDR3 DNA reads TGTGCCAGCAGCCGAGAGAGGGCCGGGAATTATGGCTACACCTTC. Translated, it gives CASSRERAGNYGYTF.

The chain joins TRBV6-6 to TRBJ2-4; the match to TRBD1 covers 8 bases. There are 15 residues in the CDR3. The trim removed 3 bases at V and 5 bases at J, leaving 6 bases unmatched. The V gene's germline CDR1 is MNHNY and CDR2 SVGAGI (reference sequence). DNA of the CDR3: TGTGCCAGCAGTTATACAGGGGGAGTCCAAAACATTCAGTACTTC. Its protein is CASSYTGGVQNIQYF.

This sequence joins TRBV2 and TRBJ1-3; no clear D gene. Trimming took off 7 bases at V and 0 bases at J, with 10 bases between the two ends. The length of the CDR3 is 14 residues. In germline, CDR1 is SNHLY, CDR2 FYNNEI. The CDR3 here is CASMIEISGNTIYF. In DNA, the CDR3 is TGTGCCAGCATGATAGAGATCTCTGGAAACACCATATATTTT.

For this clone: Compared with germline, one end of the junction differs, possibly owing to a read error. The same CDR3 can be traced to other DNA sequences in this sample. The chain carries TRBV7-6 and TRBJ2-1; TRBD1 matches at 7 bases. CDR1 is SGHVS, CDR2 FNYEAQ, per germline. The CDR3 consists of 14 residues. The CDR3 reads CASSAWTQGTEQFF. The DNA of the CDR3 is TGCGCCAGCAGCGCATGGACACAGGGGACTGAGCAGTTCTTC.

The rearrangement links TRBV30 to TRBJ1-4; 7 bases fit TRBD1. V lost 3 bases, J lost 10 bases, and 8 bases stayed unmatched. The CDR3 runs 13 residues. Germline assignment: CDR1 GTSNPN and CDR2 SVGIG (reference sequence). The CDR3 region has the DNA TGTGCCTGGAGCCGGGACAGCCAGGGAAAACTGTTTTTT. It translates to CAWSRDSQGKLFF.

This sequence joins TRBV6-6 and TRBJ2-2, with 7 bases matching TRBD1. The V and J ends lost 3 bases and 6 bases, in that order; junction bases with no gene match: 7. The CDR3 sequence is 15 residues long. Germline CDR1 MNHNY, CDR2 SVGAGI (reference sequence). CDR3 sequence (DNA): TGTGCCAGCAGTTATAACAGGGGTTCCCCCGGGGAGCTGTTTTTT. Translating gives CASSYNRGSPGELFF.